This TCR beta chain originates from a study of blood T cell repertoires in COVID-19. Study information: Italy, Spain and the United States were the sources of the convalescent and acute COVID-19 samples.

Self-reported history from a screening survey and questionnaire set each donor's cohort. Measured with immunoSEQ multiplex PCR; TCRdb has only the in-frame clones, and not every one. Among some 130,000 clones listed, 83% were seen once. V lost 0 bases to trimming and J lost 2 bases; unmatched junction nucleotides: 7. The CDR3 is made up of 15 amino acids. The germline CDR1 and CDR2 sequences are SQVTM and ANQGSEA. The sample was PBMCs or T cells enriched from blood (not recorded which). The receptor comes from a man aged 25-45 years who had recovered from COVID-19. The V gene is TRBV29-1, the J gene TRBJ2-7; 7 bases agree with TRBD1. The CDR3 sequence: CSVEEGDSITYEQYF. The CDR3 nucleotides read TGCAGCGTTGAAGAAGGGGACAGCATCACCTACGAGCAGTACTTC.